This is a list of T cell receptor beta chains from one sample in a study of blood T cell repertoires in COVID-19. The assay was immunoSEQ multiplex PCR, and TCRdb's table has in-frame clones only and misses some. This sample has about 140,000 clones, with almost 90% found just once. Source material: peripheral blood. The receptor source for this set is a middle-aged man with active or convalescent COVID-19. CDR3s include the opening cysteine and the closing phenylalanine or tryptophan.

>TRBV11-2|13
CASRRGTTYEQYF
>TRBV5-1|15
CASSFRQGAGGELFF
>TRBV5-1|15
CASSLRTGGPYEQYF
>TRBV18|13
CASSETGNTEAFF
>TRBV27|15
CASSFGQGASYEQYF
>TRBV19|17
CASSIGRDRGPNYGYTF
>TRBV27|14
CASSPLLAGVEQYF
>TRBV10-3|14
CAISAGGTNEKLFF
>TRBV7-2|16
CASSSQRGTGSYEQYF
>TRBV7-2|16
CASSLGGQGARNGYTF
>TRBV6-2/TRBV6-3|15
CASSPGTGGTYEQYF
>TRBV28|16
CASSSPRQGTNQPQHF
>TRBV3-1/TRBV3-2|15
CASSQGTGYNSPLHF
>TRBV7-8|16
CASRETGTSSRGEQFF
>TRBV19|14
CASSIGAAGRAQHF
>TRBV19|13
CASRTGVNSPLHF
>TRBV4-1|14
CASSQEGGLGPQHF
>TRBV6-1|14
CASSDRTGRNEQYF
>TRBV5-1|13
CASSLNDRDGYTF
>TRBV6-2/TRBV6-3|12
CASSPWNTEAFF
>TRBV28|15
CASQNTGEGSYGYTF
>TRBV19|17
CASSIGRGSGDQETQYF
>TRBV6-5|14
CASSTERQGNEQYF
>TRBV5-8|16
CASSDETGSHQETQYF
>TRBV7-3|15
CASSQLAGGLDTQYF
>TRBV5-1|15
CASSISGGTVDIQYF
>TRBV20-1|11
CSARAGYEQYF
>TRBV5-8|15
CASSFSPTGHNEQFF
>TRBV28|12
CASTEQNYGYTF
>TRBV2|15
CASREGLAGNYEQYF
>TRBV5-5|16
CASSSQQGAIQETQYF
>TRBV6-1|13
CASSESGYTEAFF
>TRBV4-2|16
CASSQALGRVGDEQYF
>TRBV29-1|12
CSYAISTDTQYF
>TRBV19|14
CASIPRQHTGELFF
>TRBV19|15
CASSMGGSLPFGQYF